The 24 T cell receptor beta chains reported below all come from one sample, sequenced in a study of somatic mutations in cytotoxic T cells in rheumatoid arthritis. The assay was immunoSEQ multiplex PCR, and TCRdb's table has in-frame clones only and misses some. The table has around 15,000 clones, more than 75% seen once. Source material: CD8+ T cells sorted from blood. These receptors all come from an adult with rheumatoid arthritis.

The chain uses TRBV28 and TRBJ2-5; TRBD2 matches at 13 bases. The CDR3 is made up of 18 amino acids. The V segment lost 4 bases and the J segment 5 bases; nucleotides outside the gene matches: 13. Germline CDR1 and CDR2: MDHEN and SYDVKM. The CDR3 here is CASSSGGGGLAGWETQYF. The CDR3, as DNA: TGTGCCAGCAGTTCAGGCGGCGGGGGACTAGCGGGATGGGAGACCCAGTACTTC. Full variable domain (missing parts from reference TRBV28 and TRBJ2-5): DVKVTQSSRYLVKRTGEKVFLECVQDMDHENMFWYRQDPGLGLRLIYFSYDVKMKEKGDIPEGYSVSREKKERFSLILESASTNQTSMYLCASSSGGGGLAGWETQYFGPGTRLLVL.

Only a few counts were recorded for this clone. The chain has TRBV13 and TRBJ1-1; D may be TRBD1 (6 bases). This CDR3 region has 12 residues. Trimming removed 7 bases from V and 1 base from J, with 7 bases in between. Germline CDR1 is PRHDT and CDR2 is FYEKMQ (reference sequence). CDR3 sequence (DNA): TGTGCCAGCACCAGGGGGAACACTGAAGCTTTCTTT. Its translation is CASTRGNTEAFF.

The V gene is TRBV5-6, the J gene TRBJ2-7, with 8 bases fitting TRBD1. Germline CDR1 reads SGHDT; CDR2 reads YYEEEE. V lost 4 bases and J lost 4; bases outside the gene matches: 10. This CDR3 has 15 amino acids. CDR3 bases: TGTGCCAGCAGCCTTGCCCAGGGGGCGCGATACGAGCAGTACTTC. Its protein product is CASSLAQGARYEQYF.

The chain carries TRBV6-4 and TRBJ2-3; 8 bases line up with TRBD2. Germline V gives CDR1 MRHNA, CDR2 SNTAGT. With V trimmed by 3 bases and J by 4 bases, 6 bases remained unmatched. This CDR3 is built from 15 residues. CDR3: CASSDAGGASDTQYF. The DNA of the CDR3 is TGTGCCAGCAGTGATGCGGGAGGAGCGTCAGATACGCAGTATTTT.

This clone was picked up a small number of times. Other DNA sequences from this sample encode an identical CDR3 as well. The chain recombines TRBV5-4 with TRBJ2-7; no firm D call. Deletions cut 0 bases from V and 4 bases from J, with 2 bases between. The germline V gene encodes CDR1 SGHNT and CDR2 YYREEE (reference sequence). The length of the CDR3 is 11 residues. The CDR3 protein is CASSLGYEQYF. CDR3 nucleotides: TGTGCCAGCAGCTTGGGGTACGAGCAGTACTTC.

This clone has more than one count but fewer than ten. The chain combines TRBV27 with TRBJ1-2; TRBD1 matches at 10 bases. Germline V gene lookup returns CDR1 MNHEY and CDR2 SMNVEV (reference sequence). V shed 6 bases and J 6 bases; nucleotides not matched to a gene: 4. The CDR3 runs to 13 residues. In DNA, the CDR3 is TGTGCCAGCAGCCCGGGACAGGGGAATGGCTACACCTTC. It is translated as CASSPGQGNGYTF.

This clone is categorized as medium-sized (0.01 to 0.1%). CDR3 sequence reads: CASTLDTGGNEQFF. CDR3 nucleotides: TGTGCCAGCACCCTGGACACGGGCGGGAATGAGCAGTTCTTC. This rearrangement joins TRBV2 to TRBJ2-1; the D call may be TRBD1 or TRBD2 (5 bases each). The CDR3 consists of 14 residues. Trimming removed 7 bases from V and 7 bases from J, with 17 bases in between. Germline assignment: CDR1 SNHLY and CDR2 FYNNEI.

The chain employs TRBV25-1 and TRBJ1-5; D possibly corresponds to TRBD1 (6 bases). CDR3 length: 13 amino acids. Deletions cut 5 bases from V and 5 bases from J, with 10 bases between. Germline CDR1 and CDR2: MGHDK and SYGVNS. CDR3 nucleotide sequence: TGTGCCAGCAGTTCCGGGGGGCATCAGCCCCAGCATTTT. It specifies CASSSGGHQPQHF.

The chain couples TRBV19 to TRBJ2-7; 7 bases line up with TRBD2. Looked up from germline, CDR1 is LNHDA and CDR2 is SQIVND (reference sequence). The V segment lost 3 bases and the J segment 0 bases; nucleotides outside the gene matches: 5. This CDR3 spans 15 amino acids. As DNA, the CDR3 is TGTGCCAGTAGTATGGCGCGGGGGATCTCCTACGAGCAGTACTTC. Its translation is CASSMARGISYEQYF.

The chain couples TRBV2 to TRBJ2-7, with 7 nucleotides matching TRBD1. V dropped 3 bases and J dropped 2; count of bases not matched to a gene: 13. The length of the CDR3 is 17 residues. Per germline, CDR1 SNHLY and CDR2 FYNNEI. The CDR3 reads CASSENSPRTGAYEQYF. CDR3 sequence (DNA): TGTGCCAGCAGTGAGAATTCCCCGCGGACAGGAGCCTACGAGCAGTACTTC.

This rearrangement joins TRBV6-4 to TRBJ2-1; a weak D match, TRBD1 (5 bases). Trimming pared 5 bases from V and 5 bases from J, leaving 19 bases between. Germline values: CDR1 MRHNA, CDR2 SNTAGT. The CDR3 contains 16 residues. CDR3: CASSPLAGLIHNEQFF. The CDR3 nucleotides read TGTGCCAGCAGTCCCCTGGCAGGGTTGATCCACAATGAGCAGTTCTTC.

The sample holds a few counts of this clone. CDR3 protein: CASSYGTSYEQYF. CDR3 bases: TGTGCCAGCAGTTACGGGACTAGTTACGAGCAGTACTTC. The chain links TRBV6-5 to TRBJ2-7; 8 bases map to TRBD2. Germline CDR1 and CDR2: MNHEY and SVGAGI. J was trimmed by 4 bases and V by 2 bases; bases with no gene match: 1. The CDR3 spans 13 residues.

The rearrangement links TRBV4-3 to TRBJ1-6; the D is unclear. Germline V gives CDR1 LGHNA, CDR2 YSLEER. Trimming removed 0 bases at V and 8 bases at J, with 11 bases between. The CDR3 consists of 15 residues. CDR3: CASSQDLGVYSPLHF. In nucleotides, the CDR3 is TGCGCCAGCAGCCAAGATCTTGGCGTATATTCACCCCTCCACTTT.

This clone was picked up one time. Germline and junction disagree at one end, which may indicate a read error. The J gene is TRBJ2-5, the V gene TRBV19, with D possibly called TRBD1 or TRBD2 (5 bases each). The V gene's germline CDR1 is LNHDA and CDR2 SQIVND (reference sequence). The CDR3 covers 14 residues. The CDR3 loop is CAGSIAGTGETQYF. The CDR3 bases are TGTGCCGGTAGTATAGCCGGGACCGGAGAGACCCAGTACTTC.

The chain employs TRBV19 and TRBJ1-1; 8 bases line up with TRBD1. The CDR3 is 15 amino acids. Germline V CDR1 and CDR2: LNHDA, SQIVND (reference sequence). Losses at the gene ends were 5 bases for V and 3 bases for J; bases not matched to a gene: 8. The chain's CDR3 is CASSVISGGDTEAFF. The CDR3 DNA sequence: TGTGCCAGTAGTGTTATTTCAGGGGGCGACACTGAAGCTTTCTTT. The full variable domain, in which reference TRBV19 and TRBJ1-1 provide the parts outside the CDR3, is DGGITQSPKYLFRKEGQNVTLSCEQNLNHDAMYWYRQDPGQGLRLIYYSQIVNDFQKGDIAEGYSVSREKKESFPLTVTSAQKNPTAFYLCASSVISGGDTEAFFGQGTRLTVV.

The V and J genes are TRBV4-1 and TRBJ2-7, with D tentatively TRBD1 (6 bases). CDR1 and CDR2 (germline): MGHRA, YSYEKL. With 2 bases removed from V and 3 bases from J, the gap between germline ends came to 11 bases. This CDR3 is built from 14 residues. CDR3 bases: TGCGCCAGCAGCCAAAACCGGGACAACTACGAGCAGTACTTC. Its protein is CASSQNRDNYEQYF.

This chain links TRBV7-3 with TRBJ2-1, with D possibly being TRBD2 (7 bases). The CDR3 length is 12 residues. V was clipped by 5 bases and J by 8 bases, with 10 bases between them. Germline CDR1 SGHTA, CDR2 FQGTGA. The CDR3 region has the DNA TGTGCCAGCAGCCTAGGGGGGGATGAGCAGTTCTTC. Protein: CASSLGGDEQFF.

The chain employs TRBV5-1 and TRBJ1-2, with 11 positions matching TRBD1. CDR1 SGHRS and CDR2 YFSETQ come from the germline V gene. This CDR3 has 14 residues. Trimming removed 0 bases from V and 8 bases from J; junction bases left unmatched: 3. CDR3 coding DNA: TGCGCCAGCAGCTTGGAAGGGACAGGGGGGGGCTACACCTTC. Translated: CASSLEGTGGGYTF.

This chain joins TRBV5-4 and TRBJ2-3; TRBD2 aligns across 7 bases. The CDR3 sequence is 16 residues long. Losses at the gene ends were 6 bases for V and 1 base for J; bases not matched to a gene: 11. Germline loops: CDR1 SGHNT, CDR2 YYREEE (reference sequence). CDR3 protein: CASTLKRERGTDTQYF. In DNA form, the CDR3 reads TGTGCCAGCACCTTAAAGCGGGAACGGGGCACAGATACGCAGTATTTT.

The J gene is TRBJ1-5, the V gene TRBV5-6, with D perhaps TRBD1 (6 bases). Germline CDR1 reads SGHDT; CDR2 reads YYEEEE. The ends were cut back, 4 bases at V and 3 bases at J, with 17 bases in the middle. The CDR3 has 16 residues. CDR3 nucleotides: TGTGCCAGCAGCCTTGAAGGGGGGGCCCTCAATCAGCCCCAGCATTTT. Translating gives CASSLEGGALNQPQHF.

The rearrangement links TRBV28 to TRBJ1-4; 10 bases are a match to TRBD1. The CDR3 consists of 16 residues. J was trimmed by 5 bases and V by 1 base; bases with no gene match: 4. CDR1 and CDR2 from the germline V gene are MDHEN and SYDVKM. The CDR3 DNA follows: TGTGCCAGCAGTTTATTTGCGGGACAGGGGAATGAAAAACTGTTTTTT. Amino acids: CASSLFAGQGNEKLFF. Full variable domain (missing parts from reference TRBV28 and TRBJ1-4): DVKVTQSSRYLVKRTGEKVFLECVQDMDHENMFWYRQDPGLGLRLIYFSYDVKMKEKGDIPEGYSVSREKKERFSLILESASTNQTSMYLCASSLFAGQGNEKLFFGSGTQLSVL.

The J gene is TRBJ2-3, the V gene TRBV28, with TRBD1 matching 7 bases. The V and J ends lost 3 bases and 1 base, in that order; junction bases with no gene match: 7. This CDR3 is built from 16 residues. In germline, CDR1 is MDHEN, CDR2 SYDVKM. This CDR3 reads CASSFGTATGTDTQYF. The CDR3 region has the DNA TGTGCCAGCAGTTTCGGGACAGCTACGGGCACAGATACGCAGTATTTT.

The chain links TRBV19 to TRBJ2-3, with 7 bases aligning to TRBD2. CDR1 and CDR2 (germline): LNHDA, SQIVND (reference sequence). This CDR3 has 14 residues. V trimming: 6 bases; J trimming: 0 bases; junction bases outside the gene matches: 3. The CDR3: CASSLAVSTDTQYF. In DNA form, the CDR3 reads TGTGCCAGTAGCCTAGCGGTTAGCACAGATACGCAGTATTTT. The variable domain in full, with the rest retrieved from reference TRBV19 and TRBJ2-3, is DGGITQSPKYLFRKEGQNVTLSCEQNLNHDAMYWYRQDPGQGLRLIYYSQIVNDFQKGDIAEGYSVSREKKESFPLTVTSAQKNPTAFYLCASSLAVSTDTQYFGPGTRLTVL.

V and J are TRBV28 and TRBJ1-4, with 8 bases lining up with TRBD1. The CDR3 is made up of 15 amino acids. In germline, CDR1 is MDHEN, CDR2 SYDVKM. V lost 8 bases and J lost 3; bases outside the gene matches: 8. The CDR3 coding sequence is TGTGCCAGCTCCAATTCAGGGGGCCCTAATGAAAAACTGTTTTTT. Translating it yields CASSNSGGPNEKLFF.